This T cell receptor (beta chain) was captured in a study of blood T cells in healthy people across ages. This CDR3 has 14 amino acids. V lost 6 bases and J lost 2, with 10 bases in between. In germline, CDR1 is SGHVS, CDR2 FNYEAQ. For the second PCR, which ran for roughly 7 to 11 cycles, a sample-barcoded 5' primer and a J-beta primer mix were used. Every sample produced at least 3 million CDR3-containing paired-end reads. TCRdb re-called the 5' RACE reads with MiXCR, one entry per CDR3 protein. Of about 900,000 distinct CDR3 sequences in the sample, approximately 65% were seen once. Peripheral blood samples of 9 to 10 milliliters were drawn from each donor.

The rearrangement uses TRBV7-6 and TRBJ2-2; D uncertain. This clonotype was obtained from a man aged 25 to 40 in good health. Specimen: blood. CDR3 bases: TGTGCCAGCAGTTACAGCGTTAACACCGGGGAGCTGTTTTTT. It specifies CASSYSVNTGELFF.